The 15 T cell receptor beta chains below all came from one sample that was sequenced in a study of blood T cell repertoires in COVID-19. The assay was immunoSEQ multiplex PCR, and TCRdb's table has in-frame clones only and misses some. Of tens of thousands of clones listed, 84% are singletons. The material sequenced was peripheral blood. These receptors came from a man aged 60-69 years with acute or convalescent COVID-19.

This chain joins TRBV18 and TRBJ2-7; 8 positions agree with TRBD1. The CDR3 extends over 15 amino acids. Germline lookup yields CDR1 KGHSH and CDR2 LQKENI. The junction had 7 bases not matched to a gene; V was cut back by 1 base and J by 5 bases. The CDR3 loop is CASSPQRTGLNEQYF. As DNA, the CDR3 is TGTGCCAGCTCACCACAACGGACAGGGCTGAACGAGCAGTACTTC.

V gene TRBV28 combines with J gene TRBJ1-1, with D perhaps matching TRBD1 (5 bases). The CDR3 totals 16 residues. Per the germline V gene, CDR1 is MDHEN and CDR2 is SYDVKM. The V end lost 1 base, the J end lost 1 base, and 13 bases lay between the germline ends. CDR3 in DNA: TGTGCCAGCAGTTTATACCCCGTCGGGGGGAACACTGAAGCTTTCTTT. Translated: CASSLYPVGGNTEAFF. The full variable domain, rest sourced from reference TRBV28 and TRBJ1-1, is DVKVTQSSRYLVKRTGEKVFLECVQDMDHENMFWYRQDPGLGLRLIYFSYDVKMKEKGDIPEGYSVSREKKERFSLILESASTNQTSMYLCASSLYPVGGNTEAFFGQGTRLTVV.

Only one count was recorded for this clone. V and J are TRBV19 and TRBJ1-2; 9 bases are a match to TRBD1. Germline V gives CDR1 LNHDA, CDR2 SQIVND (reference sequence). This CDR3 has 14 residues. Trimming removed 5 bases from V and 8 bases from J; junction bases left unmatched: 9. CDR3 sequence reads: CASSQPDRGQGYTF. The CDR3 nucleotides read TGTGCCAGTAGTCAACCGGACAGGGGCCAGGGCTACACCTTC.

This chain joins TRBV19 and TRBJ1-1; D might be TRBD1 (5 bases). The CDR3 is made up of 14 amino acids. From germline, CDR1 is LNHDA and CDR2 SQIVND (reference sequence). The germline V and J ends were trimmed by 6 bases and 4 bases, with 15 bases remaining between them. In DNA, the CDR3 is TGTGCCAGTAGCGCCGGTGGGCAGGGCACTGAAGCTTTCTTT. Amino acids: CASSAGGQGTEAFF.

Only a few counts were recorded for this clone. CDR3 DNA: TGTGCCAGTGGACAGGGGGGGCAGCCCCAGCATTTT. It yields the protein CASGQGGQPQHF. The rearrangement uses TRBV6-4 and TRBJ1-5; 10 bases are shared with TRBD1. The V segment lost 9 bases and the J segment 7 bases; nucleotides outside the gene matches: 3. This CDR3 is built from 12 residues. Germline CDR1 reads MRHNA; CDR2 reads SNTAGT.

The chain employs TRBV15 and TRBJ1-2, with 9 positions matching TRBD1. CDR3 length: 16 amino acids. V lost 5 bases, J lost 5 bases, and 12 bases stayed unmatched. The V gene's germline CDR1 is LNHNV and CDR2 YYDKDF (reference sequence). CDR3 nucleotide sequence: TGTGCCACCAGCTCAGGGACAGGGATAGAGGGGTATGGCTACACCTTC. Its translation: CATSSGTGIEGYGYTF.

The J gene is TRBJ2-2, the V gene TRBV11-2, with D maybe TRBD2 (6 bases). In germline, CDR1 is SGHAT, CDR2 FQNNGV. V lost 0 bases and J 4 bases, leaving 15 bases between the germline ends. This CDR3 has 17 amino acids. The CDR3 DNA reads TGTGCCAGCAGCTTAGATCTGGGAGGTGCAAGCACCGGGGAGCTGTTTTTT. Amino acid sequence: CASSLDLGGASTGELFF.

V usage is TRBV10-1 and J usage is TRBJ2-3, with TRBD1 identical over 8 bases. This CDR3 region has 19 residues. Looked up from germline, CDR1 is WNHNN and CDR2 is SYGVQD (reference sequence). The V gene end was trimmed by 3 bases and the J gene end by 4 bases; junction bases not matched to a gene: 18. The CDR3 loop is CASSDVVGPRDRSPDTQYF. CDR3 nucleotides: TGCGCCAGCAGTGATGTGGTGGGACCCCGGGACAGGAGCCCAGATACGCAGTATTTT.

The gene calls are TRBV18 and TRBJ2-3; TRBD1 might be the D (5 bases). Per germline, CDR1 KGHSH and CDR2 LQKENI. The CDR3 has 13 amino acids. V lost 5 bases and J lost 4, with 10 bases in between. This CDR3 reads CASSGAAADTQYF. The CDR3 DNA follows: TGTGCCAGCTCAGGGGCCGCGGCAGATACGCAGTATTTT.

The chain has TRBV7-9 and TRBJ2-4; no firm D call. This CDR3 contains 16 residues. V dropped 2 bases and J dropped 0 bases, with 11 bases sitting between them. CDR1 and CDR2 (germline): SEHNR, FQNEAQ (reference sequence). CDR3 bases: TGTGCCAGCAGCTTATATGCATCGCGAGCCAAAAACATTCAGTACTTC. As protein: CASSLYASRAKNIQYF.

V is TRBV5-4 and J is TRBJ1-1, with a weak D call TRBD1 (6 bases). Germline V gene data show CDR1 as SGHNT and CDR2 as YYREEE (reference sequence). The CDR3 length is 12 residues. Trimming took 5 bases from V and 8 from J, leaving 13 bases between them. The chain's CDR3 is CASSRDRSEAFF. CDR3 DNA sequence: TGTGCCAGCAGTCGAGACAGGAGCGAAGCTTTCTTT.

The V call is TRBV4-3, the J call TRBJ1-5, with D possibly TRBD1 on 5 matching bases. The germline V gene has CDR1 LGHNA and CDR2 YSLEER. Trimming took off 4 bases at V and 6 bases at J, with 13 bases between the two ends. The CDR3 is made up of 14 amino acids. The chain's CDR3 is CASSLQRGVQPQHF. The CDR3 DNA reads TGCGCCAGCAGCCTACAGCGGGGGGTTCAGCCCCAGCATTTT.

V usage is TRBV3-1 (or the pseudogene TRBV3-2) and J usage is TRBJ1-4; 7 nucleotides align to TRBD1. V lost 3 bases to trimming and J lost 8 bases; unmatched junction nucleotides: 9. The CDR3 has 15 amino acids. Germline values: CDR1 LGHDT, CDR2 YNNKEL (reference sequence). This CDR3 is CASSHYLQGREKLFF. CDR3 DNA sequence: TGTGCCAGCAGCCATTATTTACAGGGGCGAGAAAAACTGTTTTTT.

V gene TRBV18 combines with J gene TRBJ2-1, with 8 bases matching TRBD1. The germline V gene has CDR1 KGHSH and CDR2 LQKENI. The CDR3 extends over 13 amino acids. The junction had 6 bases not matched to a gene; V was cut back by 4 bases and J by 10 bases. The CDR3 coding sequence is TGTGCCAGCTCACTAAACGACAGGGGCGAGCAGTTCTTC. It yields the protein CASSLNDRGEQFF.

The V call is TRBV5-6, the J call TRBJ2-3, with D maybe TRBD1 (5 bases). With 0 bases removed from V and 6 bases from J, the gap between germline ends came to 11 bases. CDR3 length: 14 amino acids. In germline, CDR1 is SGHDT, CDR2 YYEEEE. Here the CDR3 DNA reads TGTGCCAGCAGCTTGGTAGGGGCGCGGGATACGCAGTATTTT. Amino acids: CASSLVGARDTQYF.